These 14 T cell receptor beta chains share one sample of origin, sequenced in a study of breast tumors, draining lymph nodes, adjacent tissues. TCRdb ran MiXCR on the multiplex PCR reads and lists one entry per CDR3 protein. There are 100,000 to 150,000 distinct CDR3 sequences in the sample; 20% to 25% occur only once, and under 3% lies in the top ten. Axillary draining lymph nodes of breast cancer patients supplied the node samples. Sequencing input: axillary lymph node tissue. These receptors originate from a female donor with breast cancer. Some clones in this sample may be carry-over from other donors' samples.

The V and J genes are TRBV7-8 and TRBJ2-5, with 11 bases fitting TRBD2. V lost 6 bases, J lost 5 bases, and 8 bases stayed unmatched. Germline CDR1 SGHVS, CDR2 FQNEAQ. The length of the CDR3 is 15 residues. Written as DNA, the CDR3 is TGTGCCAGCAGACAAGGACTAGCGGGTCTCGAGACCCAGTACTTC. Encoded protein: CASRQGLAGLETQYF.

The chain couples TRBV28 to TRBJ1-5; D is perhaps TRBD1 (6 bases). V lost 5 bases to trimming and J lost 10 bases, with 12 bases between them. CDR3 length: 12 residues. Germline V gene lookup returns CDR1 MDHEN and CDR2 SYDVKM. CDR3 sequence reads: CASSPLTGPQHF. CDR3 nucleotide sequence: TGTGCCAGCAGTCCCCTGACAGGACCCCAGCATTTT. Variable domain in full (rest from reference TRBV28 and TRBJ1-5): DVKVTQSSRYLVKRTGEKVFLECVQDMDHENMFWYRQDPGLGLRLIYFSYDVKMKEKGDIPEGYSVSREKKERFSLILESASTNQTSMYLCASSPLTGPQHFGDGTRLSIL.

This clonotype was detected ten times or more. The rearrangement links TRBV7-8 to TRBJ2-3, with 10 bases fitting TRBD2. The CDR3 is 19 residues long. With V trimmed by 1 base and J by 1 base, 11 bases remained unmatched. From germline, CDR1 is SGHVS and CDR2 FQNEAQ. In DNA form, the CDR3 reads TGTGCCAGCAGCTTAGAGTTCGGGCTAGCGGGAGAGGGCACAGATACGCAGTATTTT. It encodes CASSLEFGLAGEGTDTQYF.

The sample holds many counts of this clonotype. The rearrangement uses TRBV12-3 or TRBV12-4 and TRBJ2-5, with TRBD1 identical over 7 bases. This CDR3 has 17 amino acids. V shed 5 bases, J shed 5 bases, and the junction held 17 bases outside the gene matches. The CDR3 region has the DNA TGTGCCAGCAGTCCACTTTTCGACAGGGATGAAGTCGAGACCCAGTACTTC. Protein: CASSPLFDRDEVETQYF.

In the case of this clonotype: Compared with germline, one end of the junction differs, possibly owing to a read error. The chain's CDR3 is CSARPILAGGPNTGELSF. The CDR3 DNA reads TGCAGTGCTAGGCCTATACTAGCGGGAGGGCCTAACACCGGGGAGCTGTCTTTT. This chain links TRBV20-1 with TRBJ2-2; 13 nucleotides line up with TRBD2. CDR3 length: 18 amino acids. CDR1 is DFQATT, CDR2 SNEGSKA, per germline (reference sequence).

This clonotype was counted at least ten times. The chain recombines TRBV19 with TRBJ2-5, with 8 bases identical to TRBD1. The germline V gene has CDR1 LNHDA and CDR2 SQIVND (reference sequence). V lost 5 bases and J lost 5; bases outside the gene matches: 10. This CDR3 is 15 amino acids long. This chain's CDR3 is CASSPWTGRDETQYF. CDR3 bases: TGTGCCAGTAGTCCCTGGACAGGGCGGGATGAGACCCAGTACTTC. Full variable domain (rest looked up from reference TRBV19 and TRBJ2-5): DGGITQSPKYLFRKEGQNVTLSCEQNLNHDAMYWYRQDPGQGLRLIYYSQIVNDFQKGDIAEGYSVSREKKESFPLTVTSAQKNPTAFYLCASSPWTGRDETQYFGPGTRLLVL.

This clonotype was found many times. DNA for the CDR3: TGTGCCAGCAGCTTGCTACAGGGTCTCTATGGCTACACCTTC. As protein: CASSLLQGLYGYTF. The chain recombines TRBV5-4 with TRBJ1-2, with a possible D match to TRBD1 (6 bases). Germline CDR1 is SGHNT and CDR2 is YYREEE (reference sequence). CDR3 length: 14 residues. Trimming took 1 base from V and 4 from J, leaving 11 bases between them. The full variable domain, rest sourced from reference TRBV5-4 and TRBJ1-2, is ETGVTQSPTHLIKTRGQQVTLRCSSQSGHNTVSWYQQALGQGPQFIFQYYREEENGRGNFPPRFSGLQFPNYSSELNVNALELDDSALYLCASSLLQGLYGYTFGSGTRLTVV.

This chain uses TRBV6-5 with TRBJ2-1; TRBD1 is a possible D gene (6 bases). Trimming cost V 0 bases and J 4 bases, with 19 bases left between them. The CDR3 sequence is 18 residues long. Germline V CDR1 and CDR2: MNHEY, SVGAGI. The DNA of the CDR3 is TGTGCCAGCAGTTACTCGCCTACCGCAGGGGTAATTTACAATGAGCAGTTCTTC. Translated, it gives CASSYSPTAGVIYNEQFF.

As concerns this clonotype: A much larger clone differs by one base, so this may be a read error. The chain recombines TRBV5-1 with TRBJ2-5; perhaps TRBD1 as D (5 bases). This CDR3 is 14 amino acids long. Germline-derived CDR1 and CDR2 are SGHRS and YFSETQ. V was trimmed by 1 base and J by 5 bases, leaving 12 bases between them. In DNA, the CDR3 is TGCGCCAGCAGCTTGAAAGGGGCTAGGGAGACCCAGTACTTC. This translates into CASSLKGARETQYF.

The table lists this clonotype with many counts. This chain links TRBV2 with TRBJ2-7; D remains unclear. Germline CDR1 is SNHLY and CDR2 is FYNNEI. The CDR3 extends over 13 amino acids. Trimming pared 4 bases from V and 6 bases from J, leaving 13 bases between. CDR3 loop: CASSVLGNLEQYF. Written as DNA, the CDR3 is TGTGCCAGCAGTGTCCTGGGAAACCTCGAGCAGTACTTC. The complete variable domain, with remaining parts taken from reference TRBV2 and TRBJ2-7, reads EPEVTQTPSHQVTQMGQEVILRCVPISNHLYFYWYRQILGQKVEFLVSFYNNEISEKSEIFDDQFSVERPDGSNFTLKIRSTKLEDSAMYFCASSVLGNLEQYFGPGTRLTVT.

V is TRBV7-8 and J is TRBJ2-2, with TRBD2 matching over 12 bases. The ends lost 5 bases at V and 2 bases at J; junction bases unmatched: 9. Germline V gene lookup returns CDR1 SGHVS and CDR2 FQNEAQ. The CDR3 spans 18 residues. CDR3 bases: TGTGCCAGCAGCCTCCGGACTAGCGGGATGGCAAACACCGGGGAGCTGTTTTTT. Translated, it gives CASSLRTSGMANTGELFF.

This clonotype was detected ten times or more. V is TRBV2 and J is TRBJ2-5; possible D gene TRBD2, 5 bases. The CDR3 spans 15 residues. Trimming removed 2 bases at V and 5 bases at J, with 15 bases between. Looked up from germline, CDR1 is SNHLY and CDR2 is FYNNEI. The CDR3 sequence is CASSETRTRMETQYF. The CDR3 DNA reads TGTGCCAGCAGTGAAACACGAACTAGGATGGAGACCCAGTACTTC.

This clonotype was observed at least ten times. V usage is TRBV7-9 and J usage is TRBJ2-6, with TRBD1 identical over 7 bases. Trimming cost V 4 bases and J 2 bases; bases outside gene matches: 2. The CDR3 contains 15 residues. Germline values: CDR1 SEHNR, CDR2 FQNEAQ (reference sequence). In nucleotides, the CDR3 is TGTGCCAGCAGCTCTCAGGGGGCTGGGGCCAACGTCCTGACTTTC. Amino acids: CASSSQGAGANVLTF.

V gene TRBV19 combines with J gene TRBJ2-2; the match to TRBD2 covers 8 bases. CDR1 LNHDA and CDR2 SQIVND come from the germline V gene (reference sequence). With V trimmed by 3 bases and J by 4 bases, 7 bases remained unmatched. The CDR3 has 16 amino acids. CDR3 sequence: CASSIRLALSTGELFF. The CDR3 DNA is TGTGCCAGTAGTATCCGACTAGCGTTGAGCACCGGGGAGCTGTTTTTT.